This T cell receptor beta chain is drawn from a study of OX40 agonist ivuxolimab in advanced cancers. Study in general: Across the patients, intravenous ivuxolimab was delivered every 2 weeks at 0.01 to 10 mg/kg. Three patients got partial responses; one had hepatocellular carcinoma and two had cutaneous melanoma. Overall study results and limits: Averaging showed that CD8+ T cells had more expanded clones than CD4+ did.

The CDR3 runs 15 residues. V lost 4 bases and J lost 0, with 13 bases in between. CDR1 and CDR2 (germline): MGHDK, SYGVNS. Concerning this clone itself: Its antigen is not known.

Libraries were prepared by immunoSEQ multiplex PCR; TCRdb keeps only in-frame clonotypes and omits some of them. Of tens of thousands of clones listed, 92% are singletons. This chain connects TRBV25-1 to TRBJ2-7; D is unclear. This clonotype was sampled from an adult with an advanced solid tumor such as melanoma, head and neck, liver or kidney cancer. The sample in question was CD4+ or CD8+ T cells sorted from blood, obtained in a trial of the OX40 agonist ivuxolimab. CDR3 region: CASSGGPTSSYEQYF. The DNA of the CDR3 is TGTGCCAGCAGTGGCGGACCGACGAGCTCCTACGAGCAGTACTTC.